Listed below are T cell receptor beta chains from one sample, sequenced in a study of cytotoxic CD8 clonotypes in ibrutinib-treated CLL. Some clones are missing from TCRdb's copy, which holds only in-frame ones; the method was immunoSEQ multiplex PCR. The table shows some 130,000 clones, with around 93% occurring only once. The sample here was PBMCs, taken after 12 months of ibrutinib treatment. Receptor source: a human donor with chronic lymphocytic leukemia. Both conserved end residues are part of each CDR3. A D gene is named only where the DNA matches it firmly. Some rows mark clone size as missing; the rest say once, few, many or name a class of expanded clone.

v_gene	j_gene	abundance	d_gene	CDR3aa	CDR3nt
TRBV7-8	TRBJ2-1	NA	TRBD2	CASSLVFAGGLSSNEQFF	TGTGCCAGCAGCTTAGTTTTCGCGGGAGGTTTGAGTTCCAATGAGCAGTTCTTC
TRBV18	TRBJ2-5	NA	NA	CASSPGSPQETQYF	TGTGCCAGCTCACCGGGCTCCCCCCAAGAGACCCAGTACTTC
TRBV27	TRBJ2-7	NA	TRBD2	CASSEAGEIYEQYF	TGTGCCAGCAGCGAAGCGGGAGAGATATACGAGCAGTACTTC
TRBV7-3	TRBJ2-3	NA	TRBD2	CASSLTGGRVGGTDTQYF	TGTGCCAGCAGCTTAACTGGCGGGAGGGTAGGAGGCACAGATACGCAGTATTTT
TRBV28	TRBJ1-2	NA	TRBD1	CASSPRDRNGYTF	TGTGCCAGCAGTCCGCGGGACAGGAATGGCTACACCTTC
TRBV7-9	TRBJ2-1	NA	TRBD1	CASSSGDRGYNEQFF	TGTGCCAGCAGCTCCGGGGACAGGGGCTACAATGAGCAGTTCTTC
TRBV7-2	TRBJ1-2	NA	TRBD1	CASSPRQGLGMSYGYTF	TGTGCCAGCAGCCCTAGACAGGGTTTGGGTATGAGCTATGGCTACACCTTC
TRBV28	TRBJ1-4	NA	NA	CATHREKLFF	TGTGCCACTCACAGGGAAAAACTGTTTTTT
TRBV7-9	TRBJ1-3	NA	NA	CASSLGPGPGNTIYF	TGTGCCAGCAGCTTAGGTCCGGGGCCCGGAAACACCATATATTTT
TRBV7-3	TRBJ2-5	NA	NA	CASSLEGQGTQYF	TGTGCCAGCAGCTTAGAGGGGCAAGGGACCCAGTACTTC
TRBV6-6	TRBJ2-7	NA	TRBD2	CASSYSVTSSYEQYF	TGTGCCAGCAGTTACTCAGTGACTAGCAGCTACGAGCAGTACTTC
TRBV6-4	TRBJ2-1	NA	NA	CASSDPLVWREPQGQFF	TGTGCCAGCAGTGACCCCCTTGTATGGCGGGAACCCCAGGGACAGTTCTTC
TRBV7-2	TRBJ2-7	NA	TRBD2	CASSSGTTSYEQYF	TGTGCCAGCAGTTCCGGGACTACGTCCTACGAGCAGTACTTC
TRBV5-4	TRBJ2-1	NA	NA	CASTARTRINNEQFF	TGTGCCAGCACAGCGCGAACTAGAATCAACAATGAGCAGTTCTTC
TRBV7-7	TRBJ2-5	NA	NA	CASSFRQGQETQYF	TGTGCTAGCAGCTTTAGGCAGGGACAAGAGACCCAGTACTTC
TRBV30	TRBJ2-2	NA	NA	CAWSPPPANTGELFF	TGTGCCTGGAGTCCCCCCCCAGCGAACACCGGGGAGCTGTTTTTT
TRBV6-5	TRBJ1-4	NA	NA	CASSPPGAVKLFF	TGTGCCAGCAGCCCCCCGGGTGCCGTAAAACTGTTTTTT
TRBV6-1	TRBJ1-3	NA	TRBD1	CASSAGQSSGNTIYF	TGTGCCAGCAGTGCGGGACAGTCCTCTGGAAACACCATATATTTT
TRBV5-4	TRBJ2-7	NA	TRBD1	CASSPGTGDYEQYF	TGTGCCAGCAGCCCCGGGACAGGAGACTACGAGCAGTACTTC
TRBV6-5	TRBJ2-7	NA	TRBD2	CASAGLATSYEQYF	TGTGCCAGTGCGGGACTAGCGACTTCCTACGAGCAGTACTTC
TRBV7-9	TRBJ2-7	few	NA	CASSLALVAWEQYF	TGTGCCAGCAGCTTAGCGTTGGTAGCCTGGGAGCAGTACTTC
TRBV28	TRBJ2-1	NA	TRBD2	CASSFSGSIIEQFF	TGTGCCAGCAGTTTTAGCGGGAGTATAATTGAGCAGTTCTTC
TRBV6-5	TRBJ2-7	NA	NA	CASSQGPYEQYF	TGTGCCAGCAGTCAGGGGCCCTACGAGCAGTACTTC
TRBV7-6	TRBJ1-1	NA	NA	CASSLSTVTEAFF	TGTGCCAGCAGCTTGTCAACGGTTACTGAAGCTTTCTTT
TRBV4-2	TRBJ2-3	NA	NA	CASTRGGSTDTQYF	TGTGCCAGCACGAGGGGGGGGTCCACAGATACGCAGTATTTT
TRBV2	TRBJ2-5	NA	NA	CASETGNGETQYF	TGTGCCAGTGAAACAGGGAACGGAGAGACCCAGTACTTC
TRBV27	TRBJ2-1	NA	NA	CASSQYNEQFF	TGTGCCAGCAGTCAGTACAATGAGCAGTTCTTC
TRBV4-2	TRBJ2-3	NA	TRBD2	CASSPGLAGVGDTQYF	TGTGCCAGCAGCCCGGGACTAGCGGGAGTAGGGGATACGCAGTATTTT
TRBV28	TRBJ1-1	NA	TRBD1	CAGPQGVRVMNTEAFF	TGTGCCGGCCCCCAGGGGGTACGGGTGATGAACACTGAAGCTTTCTTT
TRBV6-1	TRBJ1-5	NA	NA	CASSATRQEHEPQHF	TGTGCCAGCAGTGCAACGAGACAGGAGCATGAGCCCCAGCATTTT
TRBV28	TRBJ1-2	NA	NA	CASSLGDIGGYTF	TGTGCCAGCAGTTTAGGGGATATCGGAGGCTACACCTTC
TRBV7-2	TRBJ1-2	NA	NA	CASSLSRDGYTF	TGTGCCAGCAGCTTATCGAGGGACGGCTACACCTTC
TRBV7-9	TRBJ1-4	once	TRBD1	CASSLSAFGTANEKLFF	TGTGCCAGCAGCTTATCGGCCTTCGGGACAGCTAATGAAAAACTGTTTTTT
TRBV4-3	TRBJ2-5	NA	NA	CASSQDRRGSSEAVAQYF	TGCGCCAGCAGCCAAGATCGCCGGGGGTCTAGCGAGGCCGTGGCCCAGTACTTC
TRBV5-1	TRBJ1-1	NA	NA	CASSLAFLGWTEAFF	TGCGCCAGCAGCTTGGCCTTTCTGGGGTGGACTGAAGCTTTCTTT
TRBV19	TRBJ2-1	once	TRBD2	CASSIDRAGGPGEQFF	TGTGCCAGTAGTATAGATCGAGCGGGAGGGCCTGGAGAGCAGTTCTTC
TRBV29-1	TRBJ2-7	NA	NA	CSVEDRGMGEQYF	TGCAGCGTTGAAGATCGAGGGATGGGAGAGCAGTACTTC
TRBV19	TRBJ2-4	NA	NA	CASSIAEAKNIQYF	TGTGCCAGTAGTATCGCCGAGGCCAAAAACATTCAGTACTTC
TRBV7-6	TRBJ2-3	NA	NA	CASSLVYRDILSTDTQYF	TGTGCCAGCAGCTTAGTATACAGGGACATACTCAGCACAGATACGCAGTATTTT
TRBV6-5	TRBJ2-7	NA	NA	CASSYKGSYEQYF	TGTGCCAGCAGTTACAAGGGGTCCTACGAGCAGTACTTC
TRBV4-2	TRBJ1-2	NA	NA	CASSQEFGQGRGGYTF	TGTGCCAGCAGCCAAGAGTTTGGGCAGGGTCGTGGTGGCTACACCTTC